This record concerns one T cell receptor beta chain sequence. Its antigen is not identified. The CDR3 totals 16 residues. V lost 1 base, J lost 7 bases, and 19 bases lay in between. Germline loops: CDR1 MNHNS, CDR2 SASEGT. Primers for the PCR totalled 60 Vbeta and 13 Jbeta. Data came from immunoSEQ multiplex PCR; TCRdb stores just in-frame clones and leaves some out. The sample gives some 150,000 clones, 60% to 80% of which show up once; less than 8% is in the top ten. Each donor was nominally healthy when sampled (though unrecorded immune exposures were likely). This sample was included in a study of cytomegalovirus exposure and HLA in healthy donors. Findings of the study overall: A later analysis reportedly found that, within productive TCRs, an Asian-associated ancestry cluster had fewer N-insertions than the mean observed across the 666 donors.

The sequence was collected from a man aged 40-49 years in good health and CMV-seropositive. The sequencing input was PBMCs. The chain combines TRBV6-1 with TRBJ1-2, with D possibly matching TRBD1 (5 bases). The CDR3 loop is CASSEVGRGHSRGYTF. CDR3 DNA: TGTGCCAGCAGTGAAGTTGGAAGAGGACATTCTCGTGGCTACACCTTC.